This entry lists 7 T cell receptor beta chains sequenced from one sample in a study of radiation and T cells in renal cell carcinoma. Some clones are missing from TCRdb's copy, which holds only in-frame ones; the method was immunoSEQ multiplex PCR. The sample lists 60,000 or so clones; about three quarters were seen once. Time point given: blood 4 weeks post-SBRT, at nephrectomy. Treatment of the sample: 15 Gy SBRT to primary tumor, nephrectomy 4 weeks later. The specimen was blood, collected from a patient whose treatment included radiotherapy and nephrectomy. These receptors were taken from a man aged 55 to 70 with renal cell carcinoma.

The chain combines TRBV11-3 with TRBJ1-5, with D maybe TRBD1 (5 bases). The CDR3 extends over 15 amino acids. Trimming left V 1 base short and J 0 bases short, with 7 bases between. Germline loops: CDR1 SGHNT, CDR2 YENEEA. This CDR3 reads CASSLGGNSNQPQHF. CDR3 nucleotide sequence: TGTGCCAGCAGCTTAGGGGGGAATAGCAATCAGCCCCAGCATTTT.

V gene TRBV19 combines with J gene TRBJ2-1, with a tentative D call TRBD1 (6 bases). V was clipped by 9 bases and J by 2 bases, with 26 bases between them. The CDR3 extends over 18 amino acids. CDR1 is LNHDA and CDR2 is SQIVND in the germline V gene (reference sequence). CDR3 sequence (DNA): TGTGCCAGCCCCCCCACCGGACAGACGGCGGTTCCCTACAATGAGCAGTTCTTC. Protein sequence: CASPPTGQTAVPYNEQFF.

The rearrangement joins TRBV9 to TRBJ1-2; possible D gene TRBD1, 5 bases. V lost 0 bases and J 1 base, leaving 10 bases between the germline ends. Per the germline V gene, CDR1 is SGDLS and CDR2 is YYNGEE. The CDR3 contains 15 residues. The CDR3 protein is CASSVGRQGNYGYTF. The CDR3 DNA sequence: TGTGCCAGCAGCGTAGGCAGGCAGGGTAACTATGGCTACACCTTC.

The rearrangement links TRBV5-1 to TRBJ2-2; TRBD1 aligns across 7 bases. The germline CDR1 and CDR2 sequences are SGHRS and YFSETQ. The trim removed 4 bases at V and 1 base at J, leaving 1 base unmatched. The CDR3 runs to 14 residues. This chain's CDR3 is CASSRGQNTGELFF. The CDR3 coding sequence is TGCGCCAGCAGCAGGGGGCAGAACACCGGGGAGCTGTTTTTT. The full variable domain, with the rest looked up from reference TRBV5-1 and TRBJ2-2, is KAGVTQTPRYLIKTRGQQVTLSCSPISGHRSVSWYQQTPGQGLQFLFEYFSETQRNKGNFPGRFSGRQFSNSRSEMNVSTLELGDSALYLCASSRGQNTGELFFGEGSRLTVL.

The chain couples TRBV11-3 to TRBJ2-6, with unresolved D. CDR1 and CDR2 from the germline V gene are SGHNT and YENEEA. Trimming took off 3 bases at V and 0 bases at J, with 6 bases between the two ends. This CDR3 is 15 amino acids long. CDR3 DNA: TGTGCCAGCAGCTTTCCAGGCTCTGGGGCCAACGTCCTGACTTTC. Translating it yields CASSFPGSGANVLTF.

The chain is built from TRBV7-9 and TRBJ1-2; TRBD1 aligns across 8 bases. V lost 8 bases and J lost 4; bases outside the gene matches: 9. This CDR3 comprises 14 residues. Germline-derived CDR1 and CDR2 are SEHNR and FQNEAQ (reference sequence). In DNA, the CDR3 is TGTGCCAGCGGTGAACAGGGGGTGGGCTATGGCTACACCTTC. Its translation is CASGEQGVGYGYTF.

The genes are TRBV18 and TRBJ1-3; D unclear. V lost 2 bases and J lost 3, with 8 bases in between. Germline CDR1 reads KGHSH; CDR2 reads LQKENI. The CDR3 runs to 14 residues. As DNA, the CDR3 is TGTGCCAGCTCACCAATATCTGTTGGAAACACCATATATTTT. This translates into CASSPISVGNTIYF.